These 27 T cell receptor beta chains were sequenced from one sample in a study of T cell responses to AZD1222 COVID-19 vaccine. TCRdb keeps only in-frame clones here, not all; method: immunoSEQ multiplex PCR. The repertoire holds 120,000 or so clones, with 85% to 90% as singletons. The sequences come from peripheral blood, collected on day 0 of AZD1222 vaccination. The origin of the receptors is an adult in good health.

The J gene is TRBJ1-1, the V gene TRBV27; tentative D call: TRBD1 (5 bases). CDR3 length equals 15 residues. V dropped 3 bases and J dropped 3 bases, with 14 bases sitting between them. The germline gives CDR1 MNHEY, CDR2 SMNVEV (reference sequence). The CDR3 loop is CASSFRNRGDTEAFF. DNA of the CDR3: TGTGCCAGCAGTTTCAGAAATCGGGGCGACACTGAAGCTTTCTTT.

The chain is built from TRBV6-1 and TRBJ1-2, with 10 bases lining up with TRBD1. The CDR3 has 16 residues. V shed 4 bases and J 5 bases; nucleotides not matched to a gene: 10. Per the germline V gene, CDR1 is MNHNS and CDR2 is SASEGT. The CDR3 protein is CASSVLGDRGGYGYTF. The DNA of the CDR3 is TGTGCCAGCAGTGTCCTTGGGGACAGGGGTGGGTATGGCTACACCTTC.

The chain combines TRBV27 with TRBJ1-2; D gene unclear. The CDR3 contains 16 residues. Germline CDR1 is MNHEY and CDR2 is SMNVEV (reference sequence). Trimming shortened V by 0 bases and J by 6 bases, and 17 bases separated the two germline ends. CDR3 coding DNA: TGTGCCAGCAGTTTATCCCTCAACACGGCGCAGAATGGCTACACCTTC. This translates into CASSLSLNTAQNGYTF.

This clone has more than one count but fewer than ten. V usage is TRBV30 and J usage is TRBJ2-3, with a tentative D call TRBD1 (7 bases). The CDR3 consists of 13 residues. Per germline, CDR1 GTSNPN and CDR2 SVGIG (reference sequence). V was clipped by 3 bases and J by 4 bases, with 11 bases between them. This CDR3 is CAWRGRGADTQYF. The CDR3 DNA follows: TGTGCCTGGAGAGGCAGGGGGGCAGATACGCAGTATTTT.

This clone appeared a single time. This chain links TRBV27 with TRBJ2-3; the D is unclear. V dropped 7 bases and J dropped 1 base, with 15 bases sitting between them. Germline CDR1 reads MNHEY; CDR2 reads SMNVEV (reference sequence). CDR3 length: 15 amino acids. The CDR3 DNA is TGTGCCAGCACCAACCTCGGATGGGGCACAGATACGCAGTATTTT. This sequence encodes CASTNLGWGTDTQYF.

The V call is TRBV6-2 or TRBV6-3, the J call TRBJ2-2; tentative D call: TRBD2 (5 bases). The V and J ends lost 0 bases and 1 base respectively, with 15 bases between them. Germline V gene lookup returns CDR1 MNHEY and CDR2 SVGEGT. The CDR3 is made up of 18 amino acids. DNA for the CDR3: TGTGCCAGCAGTTACTCCGGAGGTGCTCTAGGGAACACCGGGGAGCTGTTTTTT. This translates into CASSYSGGALGNTGELFF.

The chain combines TRBV4-1 with TRBJ2-1, with D unclear. This CDR3 has 13 residues. The V end lost 5 bases, the J end lost 7 bases, and 12 bases lay between the germline ends. Per germline, CDR1 MGHRA and CDR2 YSYEKL. The CDR3 sequence is CASSKEIRNEQFF. CDR3 coding DNA: TGCGCCAGCAGCAAGGAGATAAGGAATGAGCAGTTCTTC.

The V gene is TRBV15, the J gene TRBJ2-3; 11 bases map to TRBD2. Germline V CDR1 and CDR2: LNHNV, YYDKDF (reference sequence). Trimming cost V 4 bases and J 0 bases; bases outside gene matches: 3. The CDR3 is 16 amino acids. CDR3: CATSIGTSGSTDTQYF. CDR3 coding DNA: TGTGCCACCAGCATAGGGACTAGCGGTAGCACAGATACGCAGTATTTT.

This sequence joins TRBV28 and TRBJ1-6, with 8 nucleotides matching TRBD1. J was trimmed by 6 bases and V by 8 bases; bases with no gene match: 15. Germline V gene data show CDR1 as MDHEN and CDR2 as SYDVKM. This CDR3 contains 17 residues. Here the CDR3 reads CASGGFRTGKSNSPLHF. The CDR3 DNA follows: TGTGCCAGCGGGGGATTTCGGACAGGGAAGAGTAATTCACCCCTCCACTTT.

The V call is TRBV7-3, the J call TRBJ2-1; 7 nucleotides align to TRBD2. The length of the CDR3 is 15 residues. The germline CDR1 and CDR2 sequences are SGHTA and FQGTGA. Germline trimming cut 5 bases from V and 7 bases from J; bases unmatched to any gene: 11. The CDR3 region has the DNA TGTGCCAGCAGCCCCCTACCGGCTAGCGGAAATGAGCAGTTCTTC. As protein: CASSPLPASGNEQFF.

The chain uses TRBV9 and TRBJ2-2; D remains ambiguous. Germline CDR1 is SGDLS and CDR2 is YYNGEE. The CDR3 consists of 11 residues. V dropped 6 bases and J dropped 6 bases, with 6 bases sitting between them. CDR3 in amino acids: CASKSAGELFF. The DNA of the CDR3 is TGTGCCAGCAAGTCGGCCGGGGAGCTGTTTTTT.

This clone was detected once. The chain combines TRBV6-1 with TRBJ1-5; D uncertain. Between the trimmed V and J ends, which lost 2 bases and 6 bases, there was a span of 11 bases. CDR1 is MNHNS and CDR2 is SASEGT in the germline V gene. This CDR3 spans 14 amino acids. In DNA form, the CDR3 reads TGTGCCAGCAGTGAAAGTTTGGCATCTCAGCCCCAGCATTTT. Encoded protein: CASSESLASQPQHF.

V is TRBV15 and J is TRBJ2-6, with a tentative D call TRBD2 (5 bases). Germline V gene sequence: CDR1 LNHNV, CDR2 YYDKDF (reference sequence). The V end was cut by 4 bases, the J end by 0 bases, with 19 bases between. This CDR3 has 19 amino acids. Written as DNA, the CDR3 is TGTGCCACCAGCACCTCAGGAGGACTTAAACGCTCTGGGGCCAACGTCCTGACTTTC. Encoded protein: CATSTSGGLKRSGANVLTF.

The count of this clone is one. The genes are TRBV28 and TRBJ2-1, with D perhaps TRBD1 or TRBD2 (6 bases each). Trimming cost V 7 bases and J 8 bases, with 18 bases left between them. From germline, CDR1 is MDHEN and CDR2 SYDVKM. CDR3 length: 14 residues. This CDR3 reads CASNTDRRGDEQFF. CDR3 coding DNA: TGTGCCAGCAATACTGACAGGAGGGGCGATGAGCAGTTCTTC.

The J gene is TRBJ2-2, the V gene TRBV28, with 13 nucleotides matching TRBD2. Per the germline V gene, CDR1 is MDHEN and CDR2 is SYDVKM. The CDR3 sequence is 16 residues long. V lost 6 bases, J lost 5 bases, and 6 bases stayed unmatched. The CDR3 DNA follows: TGTGCCAGCAGATCCTTACTAGCGGGAGGGACCGGGGAGCTGTTTTTT. Translated: CASRSLLAGGTGELFF. Drawing the rest from reference TRBV28 and TRBJ2-2, the complete variable domain is DVKVTQSSRYLVKRTGEKVFLECVQDMDHENMFWYRQDPGLGLRLIYFSYDVKMKEKGDIPEGYSVSREKKERFSLILESASTNQTSMYLCASRSLLAGGTGELFFGEGSRLTVL.

The rearrangement links TRBV29-1 to TRBJ1-2, with 12 nucleotides matching TRBD1. CDR3 length equals 16 residues. Germline loops: CDR1 SQVTM, CDR2 ANQGSEA. Trimming at V came to 2 bases and at J to 4 bases, leaving 8 bases not matched to a gene. For the CDR3, the DNA is TGCAGCGTTGAACTGGGACAGGGGGCCGTATCCTATGGCTACACCTTC. It is translated as CSVELGQGAVSYGYTF.

This clone came up once. The chain joins TRBV15 to TRBJ2-7; perhaps TRBD2 as D (5 bases). The CDR3 extends over 11 amino acids. Trimming pared 3 bases from V and 6 bases from J, leaving 6 bases between. The germline V gene encodes CDR1 LNHNV and CDR2 YYDKDF (reference sequence). CDR3 DNA sequence: TGTGCCACCAGCAGCGCGGGCGAGCAGTACTTC. Amino acids: CATSSAGEQYF.

The J gene is TRBJ1-6, the V gene TRBV9; no firm D call. From germline, CDR1 is SGDLS and CDR2 YYNGEE. The CDR3 contains 16 residues. Trimming took 3 bases from V and 0 from J, leaving 10 bases between them. Here the CDR3 DNA reads TGTGCCAGCAGCGGGAGCCCGAGCTCCTATAATTCACCCCTCCACTTT. Its translation: CASSGSPSSYNSPLHF.

The chain combines TRBV7-2 with TRBJ2-7, with D tentatively TRBD1 or TRBD2 (5 bases each). The CDR3 consists of 14 residues. The V and J ends lost 0 bases and 3 bases respectively, with 9 bases between them. Germline V gene sequence: CDR1 SGHTA, CDR2 FQGNSA. CDR3 sequence reads: CASSLARDGYEQYF. The CDR3 DNA reads TGTGCCAGCAGCTTAGCGAGGGACGGCTACGAGCAGTACTTC.

V and J are TRBV12-2 and TRBJ2-7; no check of the table's D call, TRBD1, against the DNA was made. TRBV12-2 is described as a pseudogene. The CDR3 spans 17 residues. The CDR3 loop reads CASRLGGSALSSYEQYF. In nucleotides, the CDR3 is TGTGCAAGTCGCTTAGGGGGCTCCGCGCTTAGCTCCTACGAGCAGTACTTC.

This clone was observed a single time. This chain uses TRBV7-2 with TRBJ1-3, with D perhaps TRBD1 (6 bases). CDR1 SGHTA and CDR2 FQGNSA come from the germline V gene. The CDR3 has 16 amino acids. The ends were cut back, 5 bases at V and 2 bases at J, with 16 bases in the middle. DNA of the CDR3: TGTGCCAGCAGCCCCCTACAGGGTGGGGCTGGAAACACCATATATTTT. It translates to CASSPLQGGAGNTIYF.

V and J are TRBV5-1 and TRBJ1-2; D gene unclear. CDR1 and CDR2 (germline): SGHRS, YFSETQ. Trimming took off 0 bases at V and 10 bases at J, with 10 bases between the two ends. CDR3 length: 12 amino acids. CDR3 residues: CASSLGGPYYTF. The CDR3 DNA follows: TGCGCCAGCAGCTTGGGCGGACCCTACTACACCTTC.

For the CDR3, the DNA is TGTGCCAGCAGCCCGGGACAGCTGAACACTGAAGCTTTCTTT. Translation gives CASSPGQLNTEAFF. The chain uses TRBV27 and TRBJ1-1; 7 bases agree with TRBD1. The trim removed 6 bases at V and 0 bases at J, leaving 4 bases unmatched. The CDR3 has 14 residues. Germline loops: CDR1 MNHEY, CDR2 SMNVEV (reference sequence).

V is TRBV5-4 and J is TRBJ2-2, with D possibly matching TRBD1 (6 bases). CDR3 length: 15 amino acids. The V and J ends lost 1 base and 3 bases respectively, with 10 bases between them. The germline CDR1 and CDR2 sequences are SGHNT and YYREEE (reference sequence). In DNA form, the CDR3 reads TGTGCCAGCAGCTTGCGACAGGATTACACCGGGGAGCTGTTTTTT. It yields the protein CASSLRQDYTGELFF. The variable domain in full, completed from reference TRBV5-4 and TRBJ2-2, reads ETGVTQSPTHLIKTRGQQVTLRCSSQSGHNTVSWYQQALGQGPQFIFQYYREEENGRGNFPPRFSGLQFPNYSSELNVNALELDDSALYLCASSLRQDYTGELFFGEGSRLTVL.

The rearrangement joins TRBV3-1 (or the pseudogene TRBV3-2) to TRBJ2-2, with D perhaps TRBD2 (5 bases). CDR3 length: 17 amino acids. Trimming pared 0 bases from V and 6 bases from J, leaving 17 bases between. Germline CDR1 and CDR2: LGHDT and YNNKEL (reference sequence). CDR3: CASSQDRASRPAGELFF. The DNA for the CDR3 is TGTGCCAGCAGCCAAGATAGGGCTAGCAGACCGGCCGGGGAGCTGTTTTTT.

The sample holds one count of this clone. The chain employs TRBV19 and TRBJ2-3; unclear D gene. The length of the CDR3 is 14 residues. The V and J ends lost 1 base and 0 bases respectively, with 5 bases between them. Germline V gene sequence: CDR1 LNHDA, CDR2 SQIVND (reference sequence). The CDR3 nucleotides read TGTGCCAGTAGTATAGCGGAGAGCACAGATACGCAGTATTTT. Translation: CASSIAESTDTQYF. Variable domain in full (rest from reference TRBV19 and TRBJ2-3): DGGITQSPKYLFRKEGQNVTLSCEQNLNHDAMYWYRQDPGQGLRLIYYSQIVNDFQKGDIAEGYSVSREKKESFPLTVTSAQKNPTAFYLCASSIAESTDTQYFGPGTRLTVL.

The genes are TRBV27 and TRBJ1-6, with TRBD1 as a possible D gene (5 bases). In germline, CDR1 is MNHEY, CDR2 SMNVEV (reference sequence). The CDR3 is made up of 16 amino acids. Trimming pared 5 bases from V and 2 bases from J, leaving 13 bases between. The CDR3 loop reads CASSPRAGAYNSPLHF. CDR3 coding DNA: TGTGCCAGCAGTCCCCGGGCGGGGGCCTATAATTCACCCCTCCACTTT.